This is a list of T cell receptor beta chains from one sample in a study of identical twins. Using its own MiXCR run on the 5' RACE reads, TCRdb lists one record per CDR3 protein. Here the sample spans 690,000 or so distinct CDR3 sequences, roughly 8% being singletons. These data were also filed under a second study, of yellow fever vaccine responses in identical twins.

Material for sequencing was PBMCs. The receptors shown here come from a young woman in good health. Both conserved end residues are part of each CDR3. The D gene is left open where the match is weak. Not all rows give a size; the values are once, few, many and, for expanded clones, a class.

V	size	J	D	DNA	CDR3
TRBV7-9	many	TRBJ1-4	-	TGTGCCAGCAGCTTACTGGGAGGGGTGGAAGAAAAACTGTTTTTT	CASSLLGGVEEKLFF
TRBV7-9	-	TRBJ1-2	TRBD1	TGTGCCAGCAGCCACAACCAGGGGGCGGGCGGCTACACCTTC	CASSHNQGAGGYTF
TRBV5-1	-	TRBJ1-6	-	TGCGCCAGCAGCGAGGGGGGCGCGAATTCACCCCTCCACTTT	CASSEGGANSPLHF
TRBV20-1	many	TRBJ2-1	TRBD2	TGCAGTGCTATCAGTACTAGCGGAACCTACAATGAGCAGTTCTTC	CSAISTSGTYNEQFF
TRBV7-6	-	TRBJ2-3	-	TGTGCCAGCAGCTTAGCGGACTCGACGCGGGCAGATACGCAGTATTTT	CASSLADSTRADTQYF
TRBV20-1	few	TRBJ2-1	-	TGCAGTGCCCAGTTGGTTGAGCAGTTCTTC	CSAQLVEQFF
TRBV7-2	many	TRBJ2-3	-	TGTGCCAGCAGCTTGGGACCAGATACGCAGTATTTT	CASSLGPDTQYF
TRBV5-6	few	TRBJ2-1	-	TGTGCCAGCAGCGACGGATACCAGGGCTCGCACAATGAGCAGTTCTTC	CASSDGYQGSHNEQFF
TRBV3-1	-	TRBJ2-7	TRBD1	TGTGCCAGCAGCCAAGTGACAGGGGGCGACTACGAGCAGTACTTC	CASSQVTGGDYEQYF
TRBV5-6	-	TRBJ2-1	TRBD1	TGTGCCAGCAGAGATGGACAGGGGGCCTACAATGAGCAGTTCTTC	CASRDGQGAYNEQFF
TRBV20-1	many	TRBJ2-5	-	TGCAGTGCGAATATACTAAGGTCTAGCGCCCATAGAGAGACCCAGTACTTC	CSANILRSSAHRETQYF
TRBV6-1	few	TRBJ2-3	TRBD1	TGTGCCAGCAGTCAACGGACAGGGACCGATACGCAGTATTTT	CASSQRTGTDTQYF
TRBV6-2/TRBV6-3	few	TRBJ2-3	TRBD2	TGTGCCAGCAGTTACTCCGGGGGACTAGCGGAAGATACGCAGTATTTT	CASSYSGGLAEDTQYF
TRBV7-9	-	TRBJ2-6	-	TGTGCCAGCAGCTTAGTCCCCGGGTTAATAGGGGGCGTCCTGACTTTC	CASSLVPGLIGGVLTF
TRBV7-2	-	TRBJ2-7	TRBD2	TGTGCCAGCAGTACCGGAGGACTAGCGGTCGAGCAGTACTTC	CASSTGGLAVEQYF
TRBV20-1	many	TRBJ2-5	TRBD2	TGCAGTGCAAGACTAGCGCCAACTCAAGAGACCCAGTACTTC	CSARLAPTQETQYF
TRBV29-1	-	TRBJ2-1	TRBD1	TGCAGCGGGAACCCTAAGGACAGGTACAATGAGCAGTTCTTC	CSGNPKDRYNEQFF
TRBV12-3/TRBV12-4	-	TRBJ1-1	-	TGTGCCAGCAGCCCTCATTTGTGGGGATTGGGTGAAGCTTTCTTT	CASSPHLWGLGEAFF
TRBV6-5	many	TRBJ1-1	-	TGTGCCAGCAGTTACGCGGGCAAATTGAACACTGAAGCTTTCTTT	CASSYAGKLNTEAFF
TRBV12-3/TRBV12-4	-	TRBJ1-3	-	TGTGCCAGCAGTTTTATCAGGGCTGGAAACACCATATATTTT	CASSFIRAGNTIYF
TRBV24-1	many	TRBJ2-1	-	TGTGCCACCAGTGAGCGGGACGCCAGCTCCTACAATGAGCAGTTCTTC	CATSERDASSYNEQFF
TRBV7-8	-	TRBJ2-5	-	TGTGCCAGCAGCTTAGATATTGGGGAGACCCAGTACTTC	CASSLDIGETQYF
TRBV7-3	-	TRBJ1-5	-	TGTGCCAGCAGCTTAGACTTAGGACAGCCCCAGCATTTT	CASSLDLGQPQHF
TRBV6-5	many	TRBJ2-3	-	TGTGCCAGCAGTTACTCTTTCGTAGATACGCAGTATTTT	CASSYSFVDTQYF
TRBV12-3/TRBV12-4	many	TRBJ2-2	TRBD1	TGTGCCAGCAGTTTAGCGGGACAGGGCGCCGGGGAGCTGTTTTTT	CASSLAGQGAGELFF
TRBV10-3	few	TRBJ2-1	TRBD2	TGTGCCATCAGTGTGGGGCTAGGGGAGGGGAATGAGCAGTTCTTC	CAISVGLGEGNEQFF
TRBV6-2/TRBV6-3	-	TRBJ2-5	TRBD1	TGTGCCAGCAGCAAACCCGTACCGACAGGGCACAAAGAGACCCAGTACTTC	CASSKPVPTGHKETQYF
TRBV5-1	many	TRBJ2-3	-	TGCGCCAGCAGGCCGCCCTGGACAGATACGCAGTATTTT	CASRPPWTDTQYF
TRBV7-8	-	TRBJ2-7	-	TGTGCCAGCAGCTCGTTTTTAGGGGGACACTACGAGCAGTACTTC	CASSSFLGGHYEQYF
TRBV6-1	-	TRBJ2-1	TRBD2	TGTGCCAGCAGCGAGCGGGAGGCCGTCTACAATGAGCAGTTCTTC	CASSEREAVYNEQFF
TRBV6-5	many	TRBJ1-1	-	TGTGCCAGCAGTTACGTCACAGGGAACACTGAAGCTTTCTTT	CASSYVTGNTEAFF
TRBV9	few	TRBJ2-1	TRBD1	TGTGCCAGCAGCCAGGGGACAGCAAATGAGCAGTTCTTC	CASSQGTANEQFF
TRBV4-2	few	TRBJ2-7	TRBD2	TGTGCCAGCAGCCAAGACGGGCCGGGGGGATACGAGCAGTACTTC	CASSQDGPGGYEQYF
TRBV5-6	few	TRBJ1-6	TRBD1	TGTGCCAGCAGTTCATGGGACAGACCCTCAACACCCCTCCACTTT	CASSSWDRPSTPLHF
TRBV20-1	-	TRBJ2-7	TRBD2	TGCAGTGCCGACAACGCCGGGACTAGCGGGAGGGCCGCCTACGAGCAGTACTTC	CSADNAGTSGRAAYEQYF
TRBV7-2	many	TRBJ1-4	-	TGTGCCAGCAGCTTAAGACAGAGTAATGAAAAACTGTTTTTT	CASSLRQSNEKLFF
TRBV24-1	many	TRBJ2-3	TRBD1	TGTGCCACCAGCGTACAGGGGTCAGATACGCAGTATTTT	CATSVQGSDTQYF
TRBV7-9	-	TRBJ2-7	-	TGTGCCAGCAACAACAGGGTACGCGAGCAGTACTTC	CASNNRVREQYF
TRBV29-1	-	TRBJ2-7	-	TGCAGCGCGGCGGGTTCCTCCTACGAGCAGTACTTC	CSAAGSSYEQYF
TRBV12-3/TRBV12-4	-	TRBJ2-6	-	TGTGCCAGCAGCAATGGGGCCAACGTCCTGACTTTC	CASSNGANVLTF
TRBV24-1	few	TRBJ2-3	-	TGTGCCACCAGTCATTGGGGAACAGGCACAGATACGCAGTATTTT	CATSHWGTGTDTQYF
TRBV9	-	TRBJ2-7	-	TGTGCCAGCAGCGTGGGGGCCTACTCCTACGAGCAGTACTTC	CASSVGAYSYEQYF
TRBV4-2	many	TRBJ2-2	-	TGTGCCAGCAGCCAAGGAGGGGTAGCGACCGGGGAGCTGTTTTTT	CASSQGGVATGELFF
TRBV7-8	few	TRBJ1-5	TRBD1	TGTGCCAGCAGCGACAGGGGGTTCGGCAATCAGCCCCAGCATTTT	CASSDRGFGNQPQHF
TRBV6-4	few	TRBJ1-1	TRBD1	TGTGCCAGCAGTGGGGGGGGCAGGGGGCGTAACACTGAAGCTTTCTTT	CASSGGGRGRNTEAFF
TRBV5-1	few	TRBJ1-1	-	TGCGCCAGCAGCTCGCTAACAGGGTACACTGAAGCTTTCTTT	CASSSLTGYTEAFF
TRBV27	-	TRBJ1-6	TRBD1	TGTGCCAGCAGTTTACGACAGGGATATAATTCACCCCTCCACTTT	CASSLRQGYNSPLHF